The clone carrying this TCR beta chain has ten or more counts. Its antigen is unknown. Sequenced by immunoSEQ multiplex PCR; TCRdb stores in-frame clones only, minus some. The repertoire shows around 34,000 clones, none seen only once; the top ten take more than 2%. This specimen belongs to a study of T cells after posttransplantation cyclophosphamide. Trimming removed 2 bases at V and 6 bases at J, with 11 bases between. Germline values: CDR1 SGHAT, CDR2 FQNNGV. The CDR3 runs 14 residues. Whole-study findings and limits: Later post-transplant blood repertoires were often dominated by donor CD8+ memory clones. Recipient CMV seropositivity and CMV reactivation strongly tracked TRB clonality.

This receptor was identified in a man aged 50-60 years in good health, CMV-negative, and a related stem cell transplant donor. The chain couples TRBV11-2 to TRBJ2-4; TRBD1 is a possible D gene (5 bases). The sample comprised PBMCs. DNA for the CDR3: TGTGCCAGCAGCTTAACGGCAGGGTTAAACATTCAGTACTTC. Translated, it gives CASSLTAGLNIQYF.